This record concerns one T cell receptor (beta chain) sequence. Per the original data handling: Estimated nucleated cell counts came from reference gene primer amplification. Using immunoSEQ multiplex PCR, the repertoire was profiled, and TCRdb retains in-frame clones only, with some absent. The D gene and trimming were derived from the DNA, and the V and J assignments and clone size from that table. Of 110,000 to 150,000 clones in the sample, 84% are singletons; the top ten hold over 35%. This specimen belongs to a study of blood T cell repertoires in COVID-19. Study background: COVID-19 samples collected from the United States, Italy and Spain covered acute and convalescent phases. From T cells, B-cell-depleted T cells, or PBMCs came the material, which was cDNA or gDNA.

Germline loops: CDR1 LGHDT, CDR2 YNNKEL (reference sequence). V trimming: 4 bases; J trimming: 1 base; junction bases outside the gene matches: 4. CDR3 length: 15 residues. Sequencing used peripheral blood. This clonotype was sampled from a human donor in a cohort sampled during active COVID-19. The V gene is TRBV3-1 (or the pseudogene TRBV3-2), the J gene TRBJ2-1; 7 bases align to TRBD2. The CDR3 coding sequence is TGTGCCAGCAGCCCTTTGGGGGGGTCCTACAATGAGCAGTTCTTC. This encodes CASSPLGGSYNEQFF.